The 18 T cell receptor beta chains below come from one sample, sequenced in a study of cytomegalovirus exposure and HLA in healthy donors. Sequencing used immunoSEQ multiplex PCR; TCRdb keeps in-frame clones, though not all of them. The sample gives some 110,000 clones, roughly 86% of which show up once; under 4.5% is in the top ten. Sequencing was done on a sample of PBMCs. These receptors all stem from a woman younger than 35 in good health and CMV-seropositive.

This clone was seen a handful of times. The rearrangement joins TRBV7-9 to TRBJ2-2; possibly TRBD2 for D (5 bases). The CDR3 extends over 17 amino acids. The V gene lost 2 bases and the J gene lost 2 bases, with 15 bases spanning the gap. Germline V lookup: CDR1 SEHNR, CDR2 FQNEAQ (reference sequence). In nucleotides, the CDR3 is TGTGCCAGCAGCTTATCGAAGGGAAGGACTAACACCGGGGAGCTGTTTTTT. Translation gives CASSLSKGRTNTGELFF.

This rearrangement joins TRBV5-1 to TRBJ2-1; TRBD2 matches 9 bases. CDR1 and CDR2 from the germline V gene are SGHRS and YFSETQ. Unmatched junction bases numbered 8, after V lost 3 bases and J lost 4 bases. The length of the CDR3 is 16 residues. CDR3 in DNA: TGCGCCAGCAGCTCATTAGCGGGAGTGGGGTACAATGAGCAGTTCTTC. Translated, it gives CASSSLAGVGYNEQFF. The whole variable domain, remainder taken from reference TRBV5-1 and TRBJ2-1, is KAGVTQTPRYLIKTRGQQVTLSCSPISGHRSVSWYQQTPGQGLQFLFEYFSETQRNKGNFPGRFSGRQFSNSRSEMNVSTLELGDSALYLCASSSLAGVGYNEQFFGPGTRLTVL.

V usage is TRBV25-1 and J usage is TRBJ1-1, with 7 bases lining up with TRBD1. V shed 7 bases, J shed 5 bases, and the junction held 7 bases outside the gene matches. The germline V gene has CDR1 MGHDK and CDR2 SYGVNS. The CDR3 length is 13 residues. The CDR3 DNA is TGTGCCAGCATAAACAGGGGATGGACTGAAGCTTTCTTT. It is translated as CASINRGWTEAFF.

CDR3 amino acids: CASSLSGQGLYGYTF. The CDR3 DNA follows: TGTGCCAGCAGCTTATCGGGACAGGGCCTCTATGGCTACACCTTC. V and J are TRBV11-1 and TRBJ1-2, with TRBD1 identical over 9 bases. Germline-derived CDR1 and CDR2 are SGHAT and FQDESV (reference sequence). V gave up 2 bases and J gave up 4 bases; unmatched junction bases: 5. The CDR3 has 15 residues. Filled out from reference TRBV11-1 and TRBJ1-2, the complete variable domain reads EAEVAQSPRYKITEKSQAVAFWCDPISGHATLYWYRQILGQGPELLVQFQDESVVDDSQLPKDRFSAERLKGVDSTLKIQPAELGDSAMYLCASSLSGQGLYGYTFGSGTRLTVV.

The genes are TRBV7-9 and TRBJ2-7; 9 bases line up with TRBD1. This CDR3 has 14 residues. Germline V lookup: CDR1 SEHNR, CDR2 FQNEAQ (reference sequence). V dropped 5 bases and J dropped 4; count of bases not matched to a gene: 6. DNA for the CDR3: TGTGCCAGCAGCGTGACAGGGGGAGTTTACGAGCAGTACTTC. This translates into CASSVTGGVYEQYF.

This clone was seen once. The rearrangement uses TRBV11-2 and TRBJ2-7, with 7 positions matching TRBD2. The CDR3 is made up of 18 amino acids. CDR1 SGHAT and CDR2 FQNNGV come from the germline V gene. V lost 0 bases, J lost 4 bases, and 15 bases stayed unmatched. This chain's CDR3 is CASSLDKGRLANTYEQYF. The CDR3 nucleotides read TGTGCCAGCAGCTTAGATAAGGGGAGACTAGCCAACACGTACGAGCAGTACTTC.

The chain carries TRBV7-9 and TRBJ2-1; 7 bases map to TRBD1. The CDR3 spans 16 residues. Germline V CDR1 and CDR2: SEHNR, FQNEAQ (reference sequence). Trimming cost V 5 bases and J 3 bases; bases outside gene matches: 10. The DNA of the CDR3 is TGTGCCAGCAGCCCGACGACAGGGAGACACTACAATGAGCAGTTCTTC. Translating it yields CASSPTTGRHYNEQFF.

The chain recombines TRBV5-1 with TRBJ1-4, with a possible D match to TRBD1 (6 bases). The CDR3 is 13 residues long. CDR1 and CDR2 from the germline V gene are SGHRS and YFSETQ. Trimming pared 5 bases from V and 4 bases from J, leaving 9 bases between. CDR3 residues: CASRRQDNEKLFF. In DNA, the CDR3 is TGCGCCAGCAGAAGACAGGATAATGAAAAACTGTTTTTT.

The rearrangement uses TRBV19 and TRBJ1-1, with D possibly matching TRBD1 (6 bases). Trimming shortened V by 6 bases and J by 7 bases, and 18 bases separated the two germline ends. This CDR3 region has 14 residues. Germline CDR1 reads LNHDA; CDR2 reads SQIVND (reference sequence). This chain's CDR3 is CASRSRQAAIEAFF. The DNA for the CDR3 is TGTGCCAGTAGGTCCCGACAGGCAGCCATTGAAGCTTTCTTT.

The V gene is TRBV5-4, the J gene TRBJ2-2; the match to TRBD2 covers 9 bases. After removal of 0 bases from V and 9 bases from J, the junction contained 9 bases not matched to a gene. The CDR3 covers 16 residues. Germline assignment: CDR1 SGHNT and CDR2 YYREEE (reference sequence). The DNA for the CDR3 is TGTGCCAGCAGCTTGGCGGGCGGGGGGGCGATAAGGGAGCTGTTTTTT. Residues: CASSLAGGGAIRELFF.

The chain employs TRBV7-9 and TRBJ2-2, with TRBD1 matching over 9 bases. Looked up from germline, CDR1 is SEHNR and CDR2 is FQNEAQ (reference sequence). This CDR3 is built from 19 residues. V lost 4 bases to trimming and J lost 2 bases; unmatched junction nucleotides: 14. The CDR3 region is CASSSPPAWDRENTGELFF. The CDR3 DNA sequence: TGTGCCAGCAGCTCACCCCCGGCGTGGGACAGGGAAAACACCGGGGAGCTGTTTTTT.

The chain combines TRBV6-1 with TRBJ1-1; possible D gene TRBD1, 6 bases. Germline V gives CDR1 MNHNS, CDR2 SASEGT. The CDR3 covers 13 residues. V gave up 6 bases and J gave up 5 bases, with 13 bases separating them. The CDR3 region has the DNA TGTGCCAGCAGGGGCAGGGGTATGACTGAAGCTTTCTTT. This codes for CASRGRGMTEAFF.

This sequence joins TRBV7-9 and TRBJ2-1; 8 nucleotides line up with TRBD2. V lost 4 bases to trimming and J lost 8 bases; unmatched junction nucleotides: 7. The CDR3 covers 14 residues. Per germline, CDR1 SEHNR and CDR2 FQNEAQ (reference sequence). Here the CDR3 DNA reads TGTGCCAGCAGCTCCGGGACTAGATTCTATGAGCAGTTCTTC. Protein: CASSSGTRFYEQFF.

J is TRBJ1-1 and V is TRBV28; no reliable D call. The V gene's germline CDR1 is MDHEN and CDR2 SYDVKM. Trimming shortened V by 6 bases and J by 1 base, and 9 bases separated the two germline ends. The CDR3 contains 13 residues. Written as DNA, the CDR3 is TGTGCCAGCAGGCCGGAGGGGAACACTGAAGCTTTCTTT. It is translated as CASRPEGNTEAFF.

This chain uses TRBV25-1 with TRBJ2-2; 7 bases match TRBD1. The germline V gene has CDR1 MGHDK and CDR2 SYGVNS. Trimming removed 6 bases from V and 2 bases from J; junction bases left unmatched: 3. The CDR3 extends over 14 amino acids. The CDR3 here is CASSGQANTGELFF. The CDR3 DNA is TGTGCCAGCAGCGGACAGGCAAACACCGGGGAGCTGTTTTTT.

The genes are TRBV11-2 and TRBJ2-4; D perhaps matches TRBD1 (5 bases). Germline loops: CDR1 SGHAT, CDR2 FQNNGV. V was trimmed by 3 bases and J by 2 bases, leaving 14 bases between them. This CDR3 comprises 16 residues. The CDR3 reads CASSLAAWGPKNIQYF. The DNA for the CDR3 is TGTGCCAGCAGCTTGGCGGCCTGGGGCCCCAAAAACATTCAGTACTTC.

V is TRBV30 and J is TRBJ2-3, with 8 bases identical to TRBD2. This CDR3 has 14 amino acids. V was clipped by 3 bases and J by 0 bases; unmatched bases: 2. Germline CDR1 and CDR2: GTSNPN and SVGIG (reference sequence). In DNA, the CDR3 is TGTGCCTGGAGATCTAGCGGGAGCACAGATACGCAGTATTTT. This codes for CAWRSSGSTDTQYF. Based on the CDR3 plus reference TRBV30 and TRBJ2-3, the full variable domain is SQTIHQWPATLVQPVGSPLSLECTVEGTSNPNLYWYRQAAGRGLQLLFYSVGIGQISSEVPQNLSASRPQDRQFILSSKKLLLSDSGFYLCAWRSSGSTDTQYFGPGTRLTVL.

The chain uses TRBV5-1 and TRBJ2-1; no firm D call. Trimming removed 0 bases at V and 7 bases at J, with 11 bases between. This CDR3 comprises 14 residues. Germline V gene lookup returns CDR1 SGHRS and CDR2 YFSETQ. The CDR3, as DNA: TGCGCCAGCAGCTTGGGATACTCCGGGAATGAGCAGTTCTTC. Amino acids: CASSLGYSGNEQFF.